What follows is one T cell receptor beta chain and its context. In this sample, this clone turned up a few times. No cognate antigen has been identified for it. Nothing much larger sits one base from this clone, and base qualities are not available. This specimen belongs to a study of beta chain features in type 1 diabetes (dated by TCRdb to about 2018). Regarding the research as a whole: No differences in mean age, gender distribution, total cell number or subset yield were found between patients and healthy donors. Whereas all 30 or so donors provided naive and central memory subsets, regulatory and stem cell-like memory subsets were isolated from just 8 patients and roughly 8 healthy donors. Across all samples, some 99 million sorted cells were examined, and cell number per subset correlated strongly with RNA yield. In the study, recently diagnosed type 1 diabetes patients and matched healthy donors were compared on the TCRB repertoires of their sorted circulating CD4+ T cell subsets. What the research found in general, with its limitations: Fewer insertions and more nucleotide deletions at VDJ recombination sites were observed in patients with type 1 diabetes, implying thymic rearrangement abnormalities. Because cDNA was sequenced instead of genomic DNA, highly expressing activated cells could be over-represented, though the groups showed no difference in activation or CD3 levels. Because the HLA sub-analyses included only small numbers of individuals, any influence of HLA type on TCRB rearrangement was left unresolved. Shorter templates might have been favored by PCR, but patient and control samples were amplified and corrected together, so both groups would have been affected equally by any skew. Naive, central memory and regulatory TCRB repertoires appeared to be more alike among patients than among healthy donors. Type 1 diabetes patients showed a moderate but significant shortening of TCRB CDR3 length in all four CD4+ subsets.

V lost 3 bases and J lost 3 bases; the stretch between them is 11 bases long. Sequences SGDLS (CDR1) and YYNGEE (CDR2) are obtained from the germline V gene. Measured from the cysteine to the phenylalanine, the CDR3 is 14 residues long. Left in the record is the CDR3 DNA by itself, 42 bases read in frame from the first base. The entire isolated RNA was reverse transcribed using the High Capacity cDNA Reverse Transcription Kit, and thus expressed TCRB transcripts were sequenced. Deep immunoSEQ sequencing was applied to naive, central memory and regulatory T cell samples, giving an average of roughly 3.6 million total reads per sample. Sorted cells were lysed in RLT buffer, and RNA was extracted using DNase-treated RNeasy Micro or Mini kits according to cell number. To prevent cross-contamination, each cell subset was processed individually, whereas patient and healthy donor samples were processed jointly. The immunoSEQ multiplex PCR was used to amplify TCRB sequences from cDNA, yielding 87-bp fragments that span the CDR3 region. The amplicons were sequenced using the Illumina HiSeq platform. Under the source paper's analysis protocol: Synthetic template baselines were used to correct PCR bias computationally, reads within Hamming distance 2 were collapsed, and singletons that could not be merged were discarded. Reads were aligned against IMGT so that V, D and J genes, CDR3 length and insertions or deletions at six rearrangement sites could be assigned. Within each subset, clonotype counts were normalized to sorted cell number, after which true diversity and Gini coefficients were computed with the tcR R package. The overlap coefficient, calculated on TCRB nucleotide sequences, was used to quantify repertoire sharing. TCRdb mirrors the immuneACCESS table, restricted to in-frame sequences. Some clones are absent from its copies; in checked studies, under half trace to an unresolved V gene, and the reason for the others is unknown. That table gives V, J and clone size, and the DNA gave D and trimming. In all, the sample holds 150,000 to 190,000 clones, and under 13% of those were seen once. More than 0.4% of the sample rests with the top ten.

From each donor, a single peripheral blood sample of about 110 mL on average was drawn into heparinised tubes. Naive, central memory, regulatory and stem cell-like memory CD4+ T cells were sorted on a BD FACSAria II using a panel including CD45RO, CCR7, CD25, CD127, CD95 and CD27. Purity was above 95% for every sorted population. PBMCs were isolated immediately by Lymphoprep density gradient centrifugation and stained directly without culture. To minimize batch effects, samples were stained and sorted in pairs, one healthy donor with one patient per experiment. Recombination linked TRBV9 to TRBJ2-3, with the D gene call left open. Sample: central memory CD4+ T cells from blood. The origin of this receptor is a man aged 25 to 40 with type 1 diabetes. At the DNA level, the sequence is TGTGCCAGCAGCGCGACTTCCTTAACAGATACGCAGTATTTT. Its protein reads: CASSATSLTDTQYF.